This T cell receptor (beta chain) was retrieved from a study of monozygotic twins with inflammatory bowel disease. The CDR3 sequence is 16 residues long. As for this clonotype: The antigen is undetermined.

With no T cell sorting beforehand, total RNA was isolated from whole blood. Starting material for each TCR library was approximately 3,500 ng of total RNA. UMIs with a 6-nucleotide sample barcode were added by template switching. From the 5' RACE reads, TCRdb lists one entry per CDR3 protein and no DNA. This repertoire includes about 330,000 distinct CDR3 sequences. Study outcomes and limitations: A reduction in TCRbeta diversity (inverse Simpson) was seen in IBD patients relative to healthy co-twins.

The sample taken for sequencing was blood. The TCR originated in a human donor with ulcerative colitis or Crohn's disease, or a healthy co-twin of an affected twin (not recorded which). The chain uses TRBV12-3 or TRBV12-4 and TRBJ2-1; the D gene TCRdb calls, TRBD1, cannot be checked with no DNA. The CDR3 spells CASSSLRGQTYNEQFF.